The rows below give T cell receptor beta chains drawn from one sample of a study of blood T cell repertoires in COVID-19. The repertoire was sequenced with immunoSEQ multiplex PCR; TCRdb's copy has only in-frame clones and lacks some. Of some 20,000 clones detected, roughly 85% appear once; the ten largest clones hold 55% to 65%. The sequenced sample was peripheral blood. Receptor source: an elderly man with acute or convalescent COVID-19. Each CDR3 is given with its conserved first and last residue. A D gene is named only where the DNA matches it firmly. Some rows have no size entry. The others give once, few or many, or a class for an expanded clone.

j_call	d_call	clone_size	v_call	cdr3_aa	cdr3_nt
TRBJ2-7	TRBD2	NA	TRBV7-2	CASSALLASDEQYF	TGTGCCAGCAGCGCCTTACTAGCGAGTGACGAGCAGTACTTC
TRBJ1-4	TRBD1	NA	TRBV6-5	CASSSTGATNEKLFF	TGTGCCAGCAGTTCAACAGGGGCAACTAATGAAAAACTGTTTTTT
TRBJ2-3	TRBD2	NA	TRBV14	CASSPRMRERLDTQYF	TGTGCCAGCAGCCCAAGGATGCGGGAGAGATTGGATACGCAGTATTTT
TRBJ1-1	NA	once	TRBV6-1	CASSEWGDTEAFF	TGTGCCAGCAGTGAATGGGGGGACACTGAAGCTTTCTTT
TRBJ2-3	TRBD2	NA	TRBV18	CASSPPGTSGGNTQYF	TGTGCCAGCTCACCACCAGGGACTAGCGGGGGGAATACGCAGTATTTT
TRBJ2-5	NA	NA	TRBV30	CAWSRQETQYF	TGTGCCTGGAGCCGTCAGGAGACCCAGTACTTC
TRBJ2-7	NA	NA	TRBV19	CASSPTGSYEQYF	TGTGCCAGTAGCCCGACGGGATCCTACGAGCAGTACTTC
TRBJ2-1	NA	NA	TRBV7-7	CASSSTAGESYNEQFF	TGTGCCAGCAGCTCCACGGCAGGGGAGTCCTACAATGAGCAGTTCTTC
TRBJ1-1	NA	few	TRBV27	CASRLGGRENTEAFF	TGTGCCAGCCGTTTGGGAGGACGGGAGAACACTGAAGCTTTCTTT
TRBJ1-1	NA	NA	TRBV29-1	CSSPAGANTEAFF	TGCAGCTCACCCGCGGGGGCGAACACTGAAGCTTTCTTT
TRBJ2-1	TRBD2	NA	TRBV27	CASSLYRAGEDYNEQFF	TGTGCCAGCAGTTTATACCGAGCGGGGGAAGACTACAATGAGCAGTTCTTC
TRBJ2-2	TRBD2	few	TRBV7-3	CASSFLAGAPGTGELFF	TGTGCCAGCAGCTTTCTAGCGGGGGCCCCGGGCACCGGGGAGCTGTTTTTT
TRBJ1-2	TRBD1	NA	TRBV6-5	CASSQDRALSYGYTF	TGTGCCAGCAGTCAGGACAGGGCCCTGTCCTATGGCTACACCTTC
TRBJ1-4	NA	NA	TRBV19	CASSSTSVAVEKLFF	TGTGCCAGTAGTAGTACATCCGTCGCCGTTGAAAAACTGTTTTTT
TRBJ1-1	TRBD1	NA	TRBV4-1	CASSQEGQGAGNTEAFF	TGCGCCAGCAGCCAAGAGGGTCAGGGGGCAGGTAACACTGAAGCTTTCTTT
TRBJ1-5	NA	NA	TRBV2	CASKGEFQPQHF	TGTGCCAGCAAGGGGGAGTTCCAGCCCCAGCATTTT